These 11 T cell receptor beta chains were all obtained from the same sample, sequenced in a study of T cell changes during pregnancy in multiple sclerosis. Produced via immunoSEQ multiplex PCR; TCRdb's table is partial and in-frame only. The table records around 49,000 clones, around 90% of them present only once. The sequencing used peripheral blood, collected after pregnancy. The receptors here all came from a female donor in good health, enrolled as a control in a pregnancy study.

This sequence joins TRBV6-6 and TRBJ2-1; D not resolved. Germline V gene sequence: CDR1 MNHNY, CDR2 SVGAGI (reference sequence). This CDR3 has 14 amino acids. V dropped 3 bases and J dropped 0 bases, with 6 bases sitting between them. CDR3 sequence reads: CASSYLSSYNEQFF. The DNA of the CDR3 is TGTGCCAGCAGTTATCTTAGCTCCTACAATGAGCAGTTCTTC.

This chain joins TRBV5-4 and TRBJ2-7; D is perhaps TRBD2 (5 bases). Germline lookup yields CDR1 SGHNT and CDR2 YYREEE (reference sequence). The CDR3 loop spans 15 amino acids. Trimming shortened V by 1 base and J by 6 bases, and 17 bases separated the two germline ends. The CDR3 loop is CASSLSGGTAGEQYF. The DNA for the CDR3 is TGTGCCAGCAGCTTGTCAGGTGGAACTGCGGGCGAGCAGTACTTC.

The rearrangement joins TRBV13 to TRBJ1-6, with 8 bases that match TRBD1. This CDR3 is 17 amino acids long. The V gene end was trimmed by 2 bases and the J gene end by 5 bases; junction bases not matched to a gene: 8. Germline V CDR1 and CDR2: PRHDT, FYEKMQ (reference sequence). The CDR3 sequence: CASSLSPGGKDNSPLHF. DNA of the CDR3: TGTGCCAGCAGCTTATCCCCAGGGGGCAAGGATAATTCACCCCTCCACTTT.

The gene calls are TRBV6-6 and TRBJ2-1, with TRBD2 matching over 8 bases. Trimming at V came to 5 bases and at J to 2 bases, leaving 2 bases not matched to a gene. In germline, CDR1 is MNHNY, CDR2 SVGAGI (reference sequence). The CDR3 loop spans 14 amino acids. CDR3 nucleotide sequence: TGTGCCAGCAGTACTAGCGGAGCCTACAATGAGCAGTTCTTC. Translated: CASSTSGAYNEQFF.

This clone was seen only once. This chain joins TRBV6-1 and TRBJ1-5; TRBD1 matches at 11 bases. The CDR3 covers 16 residues. Germline V CDR1 and CDR2: MNHNS, SASEGT. Unmatched junction bases numbered 5, after V lost 3 bases and J lost 4 bases. CDR3 loop: CASSDLGTGGNQPQHF. The CDR3 nucleotides are TGTGCCAGCAGTGACTTAGGGACAGGGGGTAATCAGCCCCAGCATTTT.

The CDR3 here is CASSDLRDRGHSVYGYTF. The CDR3 bases are TGTGCCAGCAGTGACCTCCGGGACAGGGGTCACTCGGTCTATGGCTACACCTTC. The chain carries TRBV6-4 and TRBJ1-2; 10 nucleotides line up with TRBD1. Germline V lookup: CDR1 MRHNA, CDR2 SNTAGT. The CDR3 contains 18 residues. With 2 bases clipped from V and 4 bases from J, the junction kept 13 bases outside the gene matches.

CDR3 sequence reads: CASSHSGSSYNEQFF. CDR3 bases: TGCGCCAGCAGTCATAGCGGTAGCTCCTACAATGAGCAGTTCTTC. The chain carries TRBV10-1 and TRBJ2-1, with a possible D match to TRBD2 (6 bases). Germline-derived CDR1 and CDR2 are WNHNN and SYGVQD (reference sequence). The CDR3 loop spans 15 amino acids. Trimming took 5 bases from V and 0 from J, leaving 11 bases between them.

V gene TRBV5-6 combines with J gene TRBJ1-1; D ambiguous. The CDR3 has 15 residues. Germline-derived CDR1 and CDR2 are SGHDT and YYEEEE. The V and J ends lost 4 bases and 0 bases respectively, with 13 bases between them. The CDR3 nucleotides are TGTGCCAGCAGCCGAGCCCCAATAATGAACACTGAAGCTTTCTTT. It yields the protein CASSRAPIMNTEAFF.

V usage is TRBV9 and J usage is TRBJ2-2, with a possible D match to TRBD1 (6 bases). This CDR3 has 13 residues. CDR1 and CDR2 (germline): SGDLS, YYNGEE. V gave up 3 bases and J gave up 4 bases, with 7 bases separating them. The CDR3 coding sequence is TGTGCCAGCAGCGCCAGGGGCACCGGGGAGCTGTTTTTT. It encodes CASSARGTGELFF.

The rearrangement joins TRBV19 to TRBJ1-2; TRBD1 matches 10 bases. The V and J ends lost 5 bases and 1 base, in that order; junction bases with no gene match: 7. CDR3 length: 16 residues. Germline values: CDR1 LNHDA, CDR2 SQIVND (reference sequence). CDR3 DNA sequence: TGTGCCAGTAGTGGCGGACAGGGGGTCCTTAACTATGGCTACACCTTC. This gives the protein CASSGGQGVLNYGYTF.

CDR3 DNA: TGTGCCAGCAGCAAAAGGACTTTCAAGGATGAAGGGGGTTATGGTGAAGCTTTCTTT. It translates to CASSKRTFKDEGGYGEAFF. The V call is TRBV21-1, the J call TRBJ1-1; the D call TRBD1 from the table was never checked on the DNA. TRBV21-1 is a pseudogene segment. This CDR3 has 19 residues.